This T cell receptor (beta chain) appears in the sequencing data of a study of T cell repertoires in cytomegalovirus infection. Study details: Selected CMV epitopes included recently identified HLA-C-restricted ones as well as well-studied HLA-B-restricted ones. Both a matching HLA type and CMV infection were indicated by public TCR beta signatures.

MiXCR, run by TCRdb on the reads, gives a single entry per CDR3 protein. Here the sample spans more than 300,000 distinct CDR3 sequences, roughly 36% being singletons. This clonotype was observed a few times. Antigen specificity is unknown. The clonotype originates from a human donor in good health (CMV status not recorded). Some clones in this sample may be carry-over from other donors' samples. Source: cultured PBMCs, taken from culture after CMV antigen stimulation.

Here the CDR3 reads CASSSSLAGIYNEQFF. DNA of the CDR3: TGTGCCAGCAGCTCCTCACTAGCGGGGATCTACAATGAGCAGTTCTTC. This chain joins TRBV7-6 and TRBJ2-1; 10 bases line up with TRBD2. The CDR3 has 16 amino acids. CDR1 and CDR2 (germline): SGHVS, FNYEAQ. Losses at the gene ends were 4 bases for V and 3 bases for J; bases not matched to a gene: 6.